This T cell receptor beta chain was retrieved from a study of shared clonotypes between healthy human individuals. Across the whole study: For every donor, three CD4 naive, three CD4 memory, two CD8 naive and one CD8 memory plates were used.

This clone has only one observation. Its matching antigen is unknown. The germline CDR1 and CDR2 sequences are WNHNN and SYGVQD (reference sequence). This CDR3 is 15 amino acids long. Trimming removed 6 bases from V and 6 bases from J; junction bases left unmatched: 7. The study, taken as a whole, reports: Generally, estimated richness proved larger in naive subsets than it did in memory subsets. Sequencing depth was predicted to influence how clonotypes are shared among donors.

The repertoire was sequenced with immunoSEQ multiplex PCR; TCRdb's copy has only in-frame clones and lacks some. Of 2,100,000 or so clones in the sample, about 94% were seen once. Sequenced input: naive CD4+ T cells sorted from blood. Subset: CD45RA+ positively selected. This TCR derives from a man between 18 and 35 years old in good health. The chain has TRBV10-1 and TRBJ2-2; 10 bases agree with TRBD1. Here the CDR3 DNA reads TGCGCCAGCAGATCCGGGACAGGGGCTTCCGGGGAGCTGTTTTTT. Protein: CASRSGTGASGELFF.